What follows are 23 T cell receptor beta chains derived from one specimen sequenced in a study of T cell responses to AZD1222 COVID-19 vaccine. Data came from immunoSEQ multiplex PCR; TCRdb stores just in-frame clones and leaves some out. This table holds 160,000 or so clones, around 87% found once. The sequenced sample was peripheral blood, obtained 28 days after the second AZD1222 dose. These receptors came from an adult who received the AZD1222 COVID-19 vaccine.

The CDR3 DNA reads TGTGCCAGCAGCTCACCCATCCATGCGGGAGAGACCCAGTACTTC. The encoded protein is CASSSPIHAGETQYF. J is TRBJ2-5 and V is TRBV7-8, with D possibly being TRBD2 (5 bases). This CDR3 has 15 residues. Germline V gives CDR1 SGHVS, CDR2 FQNEAQ. The ends were cut back, 4 bases at V and 4 bases at J, with 16 bases in the middle.

The V gene is TRBV7-2, the J gene TRBJ2-7, with 9 bases fitting TRBD1. The CDR3 has 16 amino acids. Looked up from germline, CDR1 is SGHTA and CDR2 is FQGNSA. V lost 5 bases to trimming and J lost 5 bases; unmatched junction nucleotides: 13. CDR3 amino acids: CASSPSLQGARNEQYF. The CDR3 DNA reads TGTGCCAGCAGCCCCAGCCTACAGGGGGCGCGTAACGAGCAGTACTTC.

This chain joins TRBV2 and TRBJ1-6; D possibly corresponds to TRBD1 (6 bases). V was cut by 7 bases and J by 7 bases, with 17 bases left in between. The CDR3 consists of 15 residues. Germline CDR1 SNHLY, CDR2 FYNNEI. The CDR3 sequence is CASMRSQGYNSPLHF. The DNA of the CDR3 is TGTGCCAGCATGCGGTCGCAGGGGTACAATTCACCCCTCCACTTT.

This chain joins TRBV25-1 and TRBJ1-5, with D uncertain. CDR3 length: 13 residues. Germline CDR1 and CDR2: MGHDK and SYGVNS. V was cut by 6 bases and J by 0 bases, with 6 bases left in between. CDR3 sequence: CASSSISNQPQHF. The CDR3, as DNA: TGTGCCAGCAGCTCAATTAGCAATCAGCCCCAGCATTTT.

The rearrangement uses TRBV12-3 or TRBV12-4 and TRBJ2-3; tentative D call: TRBD2 (7 bases). With 4 bases removed from V and 4 bases from J, the gap between germline ends came to 9 bases. The CDR3 is made up of 13 amino acids. CDR3 DNA sequence: TGTGCCAGCAGTTGGCGGGGGCCAGATACGCAGTATTTT. It codes for CASSWRGPDTQYF.

The J gene is TRBJ2-5, the V gene TRBV7-8; D remains unclear. Deletions cut 1 base from V and 4 bases from J, with 16 bases between. The CDR3 extends over 16 amino acids. Germline V gene sequence: CDR1 SGHVS, CDR2 FQNEAQ. CDR3 protein: CASSLVVGRTLETQYF. Here the CDR3 DNA reads TGTGCCAGCAGCTTAGTCGTGGGCAGGACCTTAGAGACCCAGTACTTC. Full variable domain (remainder filled in from reference TRBV7-8 and TRBJ2-5): GAGVSQSPRYKVAKRGQDVALRCDPISGHVSLFWYQQALGQGPEFLTYFQNEAQLDKSGLPSDRFFAERPEGSVSTLKIQRTQQEDSAVYLCASSLVVGRTLETQYFGPGTRLLVL.

The chain is built from TRBV6-5 and TRBJ1-2, with D perhaps TRBD1 (5 bases). Germline V lookup: CDR1 MNHEY, CDR2 SVGAGI. The V end was cut by 7 bases, the J end by 4 bases, with 10 bases between. The CDR3 runs to 12 residues. CDR3 sequence: CASTGGVYGYTF. In DNA, the CDR3 is TGTGCCAGCACCGGGGGGGTCTATGGCTACACCTTC.

CDR3 residues: CASSQSGGSQFNTGELFF. CDR3 in DNA: TGCGCCAGCAGCCAGTCGGGGGGATCGCAGTTTAACACCGGGGAGCTGTTTTTT. J is TRBJ2-2 and V is TRBV4-3; TRBD2 aligns across 7 bases. The V and J ends lost 3 bases and 2 bases, in that order; junction bases with no gene match: 12. This CDR3 contains 18 residues. Germline values: CDR1 LGHNA, CDR2 YSLEER.

This clone was found a few times. The CDR3: CASSPAGAGEEKLFF. CDR3 DNA: TGTGCCAGCAGTCCCGCCGGGGCAGGGGAAGAAAAACTGTTTTTT. The rearrangement links TRBV6-5 to TRBJ1-4; tentative D call: TRBD1 (6 bases). Germline values: CDR1 MNHEY, CDR2 SVGAGI. V lost 5 bases, J lost 8 bases, and 18 bases lay in between. The CDR3 spans 15 residues.

The V gene is TRBV27, the J gene TRBJ1-2; no firm D call. V was trimmed by 8 bases and J by 10 bases, leaving 23 bases between them. The CDR3 sequence is 14 residues long. The germline gives CDR1 MNHEY, CDR2 SMNVEV (reference sequence). The CDR3 sequence is CASLLMEGRGSYTF. The CDR3 DNA sequence: TGTGCCAGCCTCCTAATGGAGGGCCGAGGGTCCTACACCTTC.

J is TRBJ1-1 and V is TRBV7-9; D is undetermined. This CDR3 is built from 15 residues. Germline V CDR1 and CDR2: SEHNR, FQNEAQ (reference sequence). V was shortened by 5 bases and J by 3 bases, with 16 bases between the two germline ends. The CDR3 DNA reads as TGTGCCAGCAGCCCACCCAATCGTAGGGACACTGAAGCTTTCTTT. Translation gives CASSPPNRRDTEAFF.

The chain carries TRBV20-1 and TRBJ2-3; D remains ambiguous. Trimming took off 5 bases at V and 1 base at J, with 1 base between the two ends. This CDR3 comprises 10 residues. Germline V CDR1 and CDR2: DFQATT, SNEGSKA (reference sequence). The DNA for the CDR3 is TGCAGTGCTCGCACAGATACGCAGTATTTT. This sequence encodes CSARTDTQYF.

The rearrangement joins TRBV2 to TRBJ2-1, with D possibly TRBD2 on 5 matching bases. Trimming shortened V by 4 bases and J by 9 bases, and 16 bases separated the two germline ends. The germline V gene has CDR1 SNHLY and CDR2 FYNNEI. The CDR3 is 14 amino acids. CDR3 bases: TGTGCCAGCAGTGGAGAGGGCAGAATGGGTGAGCAGTTCTTC. Residues: CASSGEGRMGEQFF.

The V gene is TRBV28, the J gene TRBJ1-4, with D perhaps TRBD1 (6 bases). This CDR3 comprises 15 residues. Germline CDR1 MDHEN, CDR2 SYDVKM. Trimming cost V 6 bases and J 7 bases, with 18 bases left between them. The CDR3 region has the DNA TGTGCCAGCAGATCAACAGGGCTATCGGGTGAAAAACTGTTTTTT. This codes for CASRSTGLSGEKLFF.

V usage is TRBV3-1 (or the pseudogene TRBV3-2) and J usage is TRBJ2-5; TRBD1 aligns across 7 bases. The CDR3 consists of 16 residues. Germline V gene data show CDR1 as LGHDT and CDR2 as YNNKEL (reference sequence). V shed 4 bases and J 1 base; nucleotides not matched to a gene: 9. The CDR3 bases are TGTGCCAGCAGCCCCCCCTCGACAGGGCTCCAAGAGACCCAGTACTTC. This sequence encodes CASSPPSTGLQETQYF.

The V gene is TRBV27, the J gene TRBJ1-2; TRBD1 might be the D (6 bases). Looked up from germline, CDR1 is MNHEY and CDR2 is SMNVEV (reference sequence). The V end was cut by 5 bases, the J end by 0 bases, with 13 bases between. There are 15 residues in the CDR3. The CDR3 spells CASSPRQAANYGYTF. The CDR3 nucleotides read TGTGCCAGCAGTCCCAGACAGGCAGCTAACTATGGCTACACCTTC.

The chain recombines TRBV30 with TRBJ1-4; D perhaps matches TRBD1 (6 bases). V was cut by 0 bases and J by 0 bases, with 8 bases left in between. This CDR3 region has 15 residues. Germline lookup yields CDR1 GTSNPN and CDR2 SVGIG (reference sequence). The CDR3 nucleotides read TGTGCCTGGAGTGTAGGGGGGGCAACTAATGAAAAACTGTTTTTT. Its protein is CAWSVGGATNEKLFF.

The gene calls are TRBV12-5 and TRBJ2-7; 10 nucleotides align to TRBD2. CDR1 is LGHNT, CDR2 FRNRAP, per germline. The CDR3 spans 13 residues. V lost 11 bases, J lost 6 bases, and 10 bases stayed unmatched. The DNA of the CDR3 is TGTGCTTCCGCAGCTAGCGGGGGTGGCGAGCAGTACTTC. Translation: CASAASGGGEQYF.

The V and J genes are TRBV11-3 and TRBJ1-1, with 8 bases that match TRBD1. In germline, CDR1 is SGHNT, CDR2 YENEEA. J lost 0 bases, V lost 1 base, and 1 base had no gene match. CDR3 size: 15 residues. The CDR3 DNA is TGTGCCAGCAGCTTAGGGGGACAGGTGAACACTGAAGCTTTCTTT. Its translation: CASSLGGQVNTEAFF. The variable domain in full, completed from reference TRBV11-3 and TRBJ1-1, reads EAGVVQSPRYKIIEKKQPVAFWCNPISGHNTLYWYLQNLGQGPELLIRYENEEAVDDSQLPKDRFSAERLKGVDSTLKIQPAELGDSAVYLCASSLGGQVNTEAFFGQGTRLTVV.

The chain recombines TRBV6-4 with TRBJ2-3, with 9 nucleotides matching TRBD2. The germline CDR1 and CDR2 sequences are MRHNA and SNTAGT. The CDR3 extends over 14 amino acids. After removal of 4 bases from V and 6 bases from J, the junction contained 5 bases not matched to a gene. The CDR3 sequence: CASSALAGLDTQYF. CDR3 sequence (DNA): TGTGCCAGCAGTGCTCTAGCGGGGTTGGATACGCAGTATTTT.

This clone was seen only once. The J gene is TRBJ1-5, the V gene TRBV11-2; the D gene is possibly TRBD1 (5 bases). Germline loops: CDR1 SGHAT, CDR2 FQNNGV. The CDR3 extends over 14 amino acids. V shed 3 bases and J shed 5 bases, with 11 bases lying between them. The CDR3: CASSLGEGDQPQHF. The CDR3 DNA follows: TGTGCCAGCAGCTTGGGCGAAGGGGATCAGCCCCAGCATTTT.

The gene calls are TRBV5-1 and TRBJ1-1, with D perhaps matching TRBD1 (6 bases). Trimming removed 8 bases from V and 1 base from J, with 18 bases in between. The CDR3 loop spans 15 amino acids. Per germline, CDR1 SGHRS and CDR2 YFSETQ. The CDR3 sequence is CARWDTGMPNTEAFF. The CDR3 region has the DNA TGCGCCAGATGGGACACCGGGATGCCGAACACTGAAGCTTTCTTT.

The V call is TRBV2, the J call TRBJ2-7; the D is unclear. The V end lost 4 bases, the J end lost 1 base, and 14 bases lay between the germline ends. CDR3 length: 15 residues. Germline V gene data show CDR1 as SNHLY and CDR2 as FYNNEI. The CDR3 bases are TGTGCCAGCAGTGGAGGACCTTTACGGTCCTACGAGCAGTACTTC. The encoded protein is CASSGGPLRSYEQYF.